This TCR beta chain comes out of a study of blood T cell repertoires in COVID-19. Study overall: Spain, Italy and the United States supplied samples that represented acute and convalescent COVID-19. PBMCs, B-cell-depleted T cells, or T cells were the source of the cDNA or gDNA that made up the material.

Original data processing: How many nucleated cells were present was estimated from reference gene primer amplification. Generated by immunoSEQ multiplex PCR, the TCRdb table keeps only in-frame clones and is missing some. V and J calls and clone size are those listed in that table; D and trimming were worked out from the DNA. The top ten clones hold approximately 4% of a sample with a few hundred thousand clones, 88% of them seen once. Germline V gene sequence: CDR1 MGHRA, CDR2 YSYEKL. The germline V and J ends were trimmed by 4 bases and 0 bases, with 9 bases remaining between them. This CDR3 comprises 14 residues.

The clonotype originates from a woman in her 50s with active or convalescent COVID-19. The specimen was peripheral blood. The chain combines TRBV4-1 with TRBJ2-5; a possible D gene is TRBD1 (5 bases). The CDR3: CASSRSGNQETQYF. CDR3 DNA sequence: TGCGCCAGCAGCCGATCAGGGAACCAAGAGACCCAGTACTTC.